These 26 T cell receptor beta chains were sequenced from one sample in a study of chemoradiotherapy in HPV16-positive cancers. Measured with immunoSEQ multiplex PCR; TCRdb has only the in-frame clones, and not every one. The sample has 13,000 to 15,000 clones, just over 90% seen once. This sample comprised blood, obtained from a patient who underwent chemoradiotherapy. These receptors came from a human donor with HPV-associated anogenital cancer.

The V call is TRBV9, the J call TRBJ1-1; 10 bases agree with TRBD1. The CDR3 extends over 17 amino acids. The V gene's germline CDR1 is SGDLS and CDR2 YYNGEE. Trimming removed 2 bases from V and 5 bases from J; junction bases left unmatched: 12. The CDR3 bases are TGTGCCAGCAGCGTGATAGGAGGGACAGGGGCAAGGACTGAAGCTTTCTTT. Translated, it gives CASSVIGGTGARTEAFF.

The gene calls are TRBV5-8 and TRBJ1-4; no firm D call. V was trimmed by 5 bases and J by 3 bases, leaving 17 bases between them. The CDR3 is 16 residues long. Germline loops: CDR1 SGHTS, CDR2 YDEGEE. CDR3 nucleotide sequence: TGTGCCAGCAGAACCGGACGGGCTGCGGCTAATGAAAAACTGTTTTTT. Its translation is CASRTGRAAANEKLFF. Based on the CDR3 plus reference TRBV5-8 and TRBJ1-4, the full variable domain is EAGVTQSPTHLIKTRGQQATLRCSPISGHTSVYWYQQALGLGLQFLLWYDEGEERNRGNFPPRFSGRQFPNYSSELNVNALELEDSALYLCASRTGRAAANEKLFFGSGTQLSVL.

This chain's CDR3 is CATSRDFSTSGGPVETQYF. CDR3 coding DNA: TGTGCCACCAGCAGAGATTTTTCGACGAGCGGGGGGCCGGTAGAGACCCAGTACTTC. The chain uses TRBV15 and TRBJ2-5, with 9 bases lining up with TRBD2. There are 19 residues in the CDR3. V lost 0 bases and J lost 4; bases outside the gene matches: 15. CDR1 LNHNV and CDR2 YYDKDF come from the germline V gene (reference sequence).

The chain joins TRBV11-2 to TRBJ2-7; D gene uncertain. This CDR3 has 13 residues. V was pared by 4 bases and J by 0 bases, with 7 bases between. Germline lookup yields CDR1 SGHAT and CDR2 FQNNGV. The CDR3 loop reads CASSYTPSYEQYF. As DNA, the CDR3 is TGTGCCAGCAGCTACACCCCCTCCTACGAGCAGTACTTC.

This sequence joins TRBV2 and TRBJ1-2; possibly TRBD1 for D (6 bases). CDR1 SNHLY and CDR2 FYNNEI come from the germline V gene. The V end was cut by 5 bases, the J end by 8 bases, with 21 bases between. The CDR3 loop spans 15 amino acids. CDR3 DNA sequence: TGTGCCAGCAGTTCGGGCAGGGGCGTCTTCCGGGGCTACACCTTC. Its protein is CASSSGRGVFRGYTF.

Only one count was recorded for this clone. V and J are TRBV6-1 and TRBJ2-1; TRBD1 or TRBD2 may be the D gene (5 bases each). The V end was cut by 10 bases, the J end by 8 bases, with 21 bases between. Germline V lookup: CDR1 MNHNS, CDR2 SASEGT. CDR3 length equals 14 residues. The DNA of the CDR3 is TGTGCCACCCGGGACCAGCAGGCGGTCTATGAGCAGTTCTTC. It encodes CATRDQQAVYEQFF.

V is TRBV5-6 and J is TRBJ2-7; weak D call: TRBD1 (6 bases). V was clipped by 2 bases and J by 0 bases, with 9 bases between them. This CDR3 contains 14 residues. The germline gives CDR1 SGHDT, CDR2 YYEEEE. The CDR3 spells CASSFLDSSYEQYF. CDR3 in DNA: TGTGCCAGCAGCTTCTTGGACAGCTCCTACGAGCAGTACTTC.

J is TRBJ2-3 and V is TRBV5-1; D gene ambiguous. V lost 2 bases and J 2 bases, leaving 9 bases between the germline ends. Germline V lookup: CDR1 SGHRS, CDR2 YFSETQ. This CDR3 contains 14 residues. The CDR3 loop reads CASSFFGDTDTQYF. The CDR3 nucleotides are TGCGCCAGCAGCTTCTTTGGGGACACAGATACGCAGTATTTT.

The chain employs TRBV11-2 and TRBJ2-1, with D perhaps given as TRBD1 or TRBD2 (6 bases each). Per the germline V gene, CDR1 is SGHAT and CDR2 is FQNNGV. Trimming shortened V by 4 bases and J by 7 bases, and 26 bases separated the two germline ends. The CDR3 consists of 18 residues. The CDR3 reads CASSSNNKVPGAYNEQFF. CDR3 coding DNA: TGTGCCAGCAGCTCAAACAATAAAGTCCCGGGGGCGTATAATGAGCAGTTCTTC.

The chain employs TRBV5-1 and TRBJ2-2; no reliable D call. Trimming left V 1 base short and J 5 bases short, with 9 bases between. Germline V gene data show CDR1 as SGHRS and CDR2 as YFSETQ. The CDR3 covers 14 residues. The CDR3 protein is CASSLFDLTGELFF. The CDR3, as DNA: TGCGCCAGCAGCTTGTTCGACTTGACCGGGGAGCTGTTTTTT.

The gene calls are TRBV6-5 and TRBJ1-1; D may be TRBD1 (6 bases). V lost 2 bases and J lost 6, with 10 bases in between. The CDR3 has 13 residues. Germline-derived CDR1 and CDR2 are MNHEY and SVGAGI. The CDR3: CASSYRRGAEAFF. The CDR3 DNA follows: TGTGCCAGCAGTTACCGCAGGGGCGCTGAAGCTTTCTTT.

DNA for the CDR3: TGTGCCTGGAGGACAGAGAGGTACGAGCAGTACTTC. It translates to CAWRTERYEQYF. The V and J genes are TRBV30 and TRBJ2-7; tentative D call: TRBD1 (5 bases). This CDR3 has 12 residues. Germline V CDR1 and CDR2: GTSNPN, SVGIG (reference sequence). Trimming shortened V by 3 bases and J by 4 bases, and 10 bases separated the two germline ends. The whole variable domain, filled in from reference TRBV30 and TRBJ2-7, reads SQTIHQWPATLVQPVGSPLSLECTVEGTSNPNLYWYRQAAGRGLQLLFYSVGIGQISSEVPQNLSASRPQDRQFILSSKKLLLSDSGFYLCAWRTERYEQYFGPGTRLTVT.

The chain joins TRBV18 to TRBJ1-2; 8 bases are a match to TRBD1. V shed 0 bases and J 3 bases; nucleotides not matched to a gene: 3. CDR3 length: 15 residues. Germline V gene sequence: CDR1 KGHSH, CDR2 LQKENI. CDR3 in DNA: TGTGCCAGCTCACCACCGAACAGGGGGGACTATGGCTACACCTTC. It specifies CASSPPNRGDYGYTF.

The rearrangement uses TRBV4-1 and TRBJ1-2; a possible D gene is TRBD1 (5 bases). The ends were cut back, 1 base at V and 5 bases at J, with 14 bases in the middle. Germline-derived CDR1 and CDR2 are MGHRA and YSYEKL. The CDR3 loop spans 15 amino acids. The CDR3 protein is CASSQVTGPNYGYTF. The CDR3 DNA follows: TGCGCCAGCAGCCAAGTTACAGGCCCCAATTATGGCTACACCTTC.

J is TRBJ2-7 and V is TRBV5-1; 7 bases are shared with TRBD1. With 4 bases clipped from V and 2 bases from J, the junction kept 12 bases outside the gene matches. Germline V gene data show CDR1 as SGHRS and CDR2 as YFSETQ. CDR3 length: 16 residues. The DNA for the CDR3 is TGCGCCAGCAGCGTCATGACAGGGCCGCCGCCCTACGAGCAGTACTTC. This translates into CASSVMTGPPPYEQYF.

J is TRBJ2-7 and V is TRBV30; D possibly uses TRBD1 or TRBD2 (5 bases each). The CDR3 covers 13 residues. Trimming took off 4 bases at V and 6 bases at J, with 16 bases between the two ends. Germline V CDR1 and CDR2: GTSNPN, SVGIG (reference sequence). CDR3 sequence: CAWTLRGFGEQYF. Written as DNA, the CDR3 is TGTGCCTGGACTTTACGGGGCTTCGGCGAGCAGTACTTC.

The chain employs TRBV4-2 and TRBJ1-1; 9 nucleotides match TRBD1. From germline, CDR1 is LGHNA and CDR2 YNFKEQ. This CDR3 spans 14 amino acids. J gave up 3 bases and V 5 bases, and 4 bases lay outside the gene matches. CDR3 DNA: TGTGCCAGCAGCTTCGGACAGGGGTACACTGAAGCTTTCTTT. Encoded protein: CASSFGQGYTEAFF.

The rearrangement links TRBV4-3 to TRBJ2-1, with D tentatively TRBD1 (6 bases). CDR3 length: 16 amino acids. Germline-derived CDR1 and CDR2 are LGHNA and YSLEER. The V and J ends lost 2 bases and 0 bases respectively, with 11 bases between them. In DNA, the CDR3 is TGCGCCAGCAGCCAACGACAGGAGAGCTCCTACAATGAGCAGTTCTTC. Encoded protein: CASSQRQESSYNEQFF.

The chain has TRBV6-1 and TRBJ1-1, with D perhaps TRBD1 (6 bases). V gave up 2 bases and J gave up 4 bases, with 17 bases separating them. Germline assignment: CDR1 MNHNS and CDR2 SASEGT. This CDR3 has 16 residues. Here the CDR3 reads CASSESPEGGGTEAFF. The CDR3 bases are TGTGCCAGCAGTGAATCCCCGGAAGGGGGGGGCACTGAAGCTTTCTTT.

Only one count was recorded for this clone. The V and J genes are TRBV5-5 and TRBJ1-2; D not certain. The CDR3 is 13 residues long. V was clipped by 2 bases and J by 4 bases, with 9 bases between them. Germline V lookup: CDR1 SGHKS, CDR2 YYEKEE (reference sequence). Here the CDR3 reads CASSLASRYGYTF. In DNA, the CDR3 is TGTGCCAGCAGCTTAGCCAGCCGCTATGGCTACACCTTC.

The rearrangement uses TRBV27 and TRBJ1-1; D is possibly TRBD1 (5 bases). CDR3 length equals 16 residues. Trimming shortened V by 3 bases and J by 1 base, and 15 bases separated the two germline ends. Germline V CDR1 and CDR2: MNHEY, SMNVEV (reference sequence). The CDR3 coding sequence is TGTGCCAGCAGTTTTGGGAGGGGCCGCACGAACACTGAAGCTTTCTTT. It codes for CASSFGRGRTNTEAFF.

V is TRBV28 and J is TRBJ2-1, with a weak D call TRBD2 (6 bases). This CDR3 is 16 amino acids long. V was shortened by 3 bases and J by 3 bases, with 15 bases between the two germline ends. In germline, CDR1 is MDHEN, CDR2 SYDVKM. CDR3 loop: CASSFHQRARYNEQFF. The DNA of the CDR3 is TGTGCCAGCAGTTTCCACCAGCGGGCCCGCTACAATGAGCAGTTCTTC. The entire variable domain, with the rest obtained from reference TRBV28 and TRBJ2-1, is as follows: DVKVTQSSRYLVKRTGEKVFLECVQDMDHENMFWYRQDPGLGLRLIYFSYDVKMKEKGDIPEGYSVSREKKERFSLILESASTNQTSMYLCASSFHQRARYNEQFFGPGTRLTVL.

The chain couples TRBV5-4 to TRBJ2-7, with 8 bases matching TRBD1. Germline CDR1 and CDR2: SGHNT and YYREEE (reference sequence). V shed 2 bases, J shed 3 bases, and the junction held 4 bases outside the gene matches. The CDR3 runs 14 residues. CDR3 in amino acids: CASSLSGGFYEQYF. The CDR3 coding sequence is TGTGCCAGCAGCTTATCAGGGGGCTTCTACGAGCAGTACTTC.

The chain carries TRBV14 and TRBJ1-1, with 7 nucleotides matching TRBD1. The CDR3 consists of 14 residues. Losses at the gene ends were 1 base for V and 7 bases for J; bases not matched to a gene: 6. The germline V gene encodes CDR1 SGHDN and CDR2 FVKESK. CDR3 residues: CASSQGGQFSEAFF. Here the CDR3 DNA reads TGTGCCAGCAGCCAAGGGGGACAGTTCAGTGAAGCTTTCTTT.

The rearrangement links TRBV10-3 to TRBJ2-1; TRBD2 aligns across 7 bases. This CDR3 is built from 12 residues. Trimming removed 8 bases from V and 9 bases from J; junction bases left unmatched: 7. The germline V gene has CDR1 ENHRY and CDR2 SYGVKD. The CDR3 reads CAIGRLATEQFF. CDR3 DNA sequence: TGTGCCATCGGACGACTAGCCACTGAGCAGTTCTTC.

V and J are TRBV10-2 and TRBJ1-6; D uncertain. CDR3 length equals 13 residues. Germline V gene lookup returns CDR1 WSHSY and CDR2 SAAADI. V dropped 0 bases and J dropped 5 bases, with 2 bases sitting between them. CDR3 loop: CASSESNNSPLHF. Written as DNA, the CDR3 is TGCGCCAGCAGTGAGTCGAATAATTCACCCCTCCACTTT.